The 5 T cell receptor beta chains reported below all come from one sample, sequenced in a study of T cells in Graves' hyperthyroidism and ophthalmopathy. Authors of the study amplified TCR beta CDR3 regions from RNA transcripts. The HTBI set primed first-round TCR CDR3 RT-PCR. TCRdb reprocessed the multiplex PCR reads with MiXCR, giving one entry per CDR3 protein. The data contain about 840,000 distinct CDR3 sequences, over 35% of them singletons. The specimen was blood. The receptors were sampled from a man aged 18 to 29 with Graves' hyperthyroidism.

The J gene is TRBJ1-2, the V gene TRBV10-2; unclear D gene. Germline V lookup: CDR1 WSHSY, CDR2 SAAADI. Between the trimmed V and J ends, which lost 2 bases and 5 bases, there was a span of 9 bases. This CDR3 contains 13 residues. CDR3 in DNA: TGCGCCAGCAGTGAGGATGCGGAATATGGCTACACCTTC. Its translation: CASSEDAEYGYTF.

This clonotype was counted a few times. The chain is built from TRBV4-1 and TRBJ2-7; TRBD2 aligns across 9 bases. V lost 4 bases, J lost 1 base, and 5 bases stayed unmatched. The germline gives CDR1 MGHRA, CDR2 YSYEKL. The CDR3 extends over 15 amino acids. The CDR3 loop is CASSLSSGVSYEQYF. DNA for the CDR3: TGCGCCAGCAGCCTATCTAGCGGGGTGTCCTACGAGCAGTACTTC.

This clonotype has more than one count but fewer than ten. This rearrangement joins TRBV6-5 to TRBJ2-5; TRBD1 or TRBD2 may be the D gene (6 bases each). This CDR3 region has 18 residues. Germline V lookup: CDR1 MNHEY, CDR2 SVGAGI. V lost 0 bases and J lost 3, with 20 bases in between. DNA for the CDR3: TGTGCCAGCAGTTACTCGCTCGGGGGCGATGGACGGGAAGAGACCCAGTACTTC. Translating gives CASSYSLGGDGREETQYF.

This clonotype was observed at least ten times. The chain links TRBV15 to TRBJ1-1; D is perhaps TRBD1 (6 bases). Trimming took 1 base from V and 7 from J, leaving 13 bases between them. Germline V gives CDR1 LNHNV, CDR2 YYDKDF (reference sequence). The CDR3 contains 14 residues. The CDR3 protein is CATSRVGGRDEAFF. The DNA for the CDR3 is TGTGCCACCAGCAGAGTGGGGGGGCGCGATGAAGCTTTCTTT.

This rearrangement joins TRBV7-9 to TRBJ1-2, with D possibly matching TRBD1 (5 bases). Germline-derived CDR1 and CDR2 are SEHNR and FQNEAQ (reference sequence). The V and J ends lost 5 bases and 8 bases respectively, with 21 bases between them. The CDR3 has 15 amino acids. This CDR3 is CASSQDTRTGDGYTF. The CDR3 DNA reads TGTGCCAGCAGCCAAGATACCAGAACGGGGGACGGCTACACCTTC.